A single sample is the source of the 13 T cell receptor beta chains below, sequenced in a study of blood T cell repertoires in COVID-19. Sequencing was performed with immunoSEQ multiplex PCR; in TCRdb, only in-frame clones are kept and a portion is missing. The table lists 75,000 to 80,000 clones, around 90% of them singletons. Input material: peripheral blood. These receptors were obtained from a human donor in a cohort sampled during active COVID-19.

The genes are TRBV10-3 and TRBJ2-1, with 9 bases that match TRBD2. V was clipped by 0 bases and J by 3 bases; unmatched bases: 6. Germline V CDR1 and CDR2: ENHRY, SYGVKD. This CDR3 has 17 residues. The CDR3 nucleotides read TGTGCCATCAGTGAGTCAGAAAGCGGGGGGATCTACAATGAGCAGTTCTTC. Its translation: CAISESESGGIYNEQFF.

The chain carries TRBV19 and TRBJ1-2, with a possible D match to TRBD1 (5 bases). CDR3 length: 15 residues. Germline CDR1 is LNHDA and CDR2 is SQIVND (reference sequence). V dropped 3 bases and J dropped 4 bases, with 15 bases sitting between them. The CDR3 DNA reads as TGTGCCAGTAGTATTTCTACAGGTGGGGCCTATGGCTACACCTTC. This translates into CASSISTGGAYGYTF.

This rearrangement joins TRBV7-3 to TRBJ1-2; tentatively, D is TRBD1 (5 bases). The CDR3 has 14 residues. Deletions cut 5 bases from V and 1 base from J, with 11 bases between. The V gene's germline CDR1 is SGHTA and CDR2 FQGTGA. The CDR3 here is CASSPDSSNYGYTF. For the CDR3, the DNA is TGTGCCAGCAGCCCAGACAGCAGTAACTATGGCTACACCTTC.

This chain connects TRBV30 to TRBJ2-3; 7 nucleotides agree with TRBD1. The CDR3 totals 15 residues. Germline V lookup: CDR1 GTSNPN, CDR2 SVGIG (reference sequence). J was trimmed by 0 bases and V by 1 base; bases with no gene match: 4. The DNA for the CDR3 is TGTGCCTGGAGTGCCGGGACAGCTAGCACAGATACGCAGTATTTT. Amino acids: CAWSAGTASTDTQYF. The full variable domain, completed using reference TRBV30 and TRBJ2-3, is SQTIHQWPATLVQPVGSPLSLECTVEGTSNPNLYWYRQAAGRGLQLLFYSVGIGQISSEVPQNLSASRPQDRQFILSSKKLLLSDSGFYLCAWSAGTASTDTQYFGPGTRLTVL.

This sequence joins TRBV5-8 and TRBJ1-4; tentative D call: TRBD1 (6 bases). The CDR3 is made up of 16 amino acids. Trimming removed 0 bases from V and 0 bases from J, with 9 bases in between. Per the germline V gene, CDR1 is SGHTS and CDR2 is YDEGEE. The chain's CDR3 is CASSLERGTTNEKLFF. The CDR3 DNA sequence: TGTGCCAGCAGCTTGGAGAGGGGGACAACTAATGAAAAACTGTTTTTT.

This sequence joins TRBV12-2 and TRBJ2-7; TRBD1 is taken as the D call from the table, unchecked against the DNA. TRBV12-2 is a pseudogene locus. There are 14 residues in the CDR3. CDR3 in amino acids: CASRGPDRVYEQYF. DNA of the CDR3: TGTGCAAGTCGCGGACCGGACAGGGTCTACGAGCAGTACTTC.

The chain combines TRBV4-1 with TRBJ2-5, with TRBD2 matching over 7 bases. The CDR3 contains 15 residues. V was clipped by 2 bases and J by 5 bases; unmatched bases: 8. Looked up from germline, CDR1 is MGHRA and CDR2 is YSYEKL. CDR3 nucleotides: TGCGCCAGCAGCCAAACGCAGGGAGGGTGGGAGACCCAGTACTTC. Translated, it gives CASSQTQGGWETQYF.

The chain employs TRBV6-5 and TRBJ1-1, with D possibly TRBD1 on 5 matching bases. The CDR3 loop spans 14 amino acids. Germline CDR1 and CDR2: MNHEY and SVGAGI. Trimming removed 6 bases from V and 1 base from J, with 12 bases in between. The CDR3 nucleotides are TGTGCCAGCAGGAAGGCTGGACAGAACACTGAAGCTTTCTTT. Encoded protein: CASRKAGQNTEAFF.

The chain uses TRBV4-3 and TRBJ1-1; no firm D call. CDR3 length equals 14 residues. V shed 0 bases and J shed 2 bases, with 7 bases lying between them. Germline CDR1 is LGHNA and CDR2 is YSLEER. As DNA, the CDR3 is TGCGCCAGCAGCCAAGATCCCTCTAACACTGAAGCTTTCTTT. The encoded protein is CASSQDPSNTEAFF.

The chain joins TRBV7-3 to TRBJ2-5, with 7 bases fitting TRBD2. Germline V gene sequence: CDR1 SGHTA, CDR2 FQGTGA. V lost 3 bases to trimming and J lost 1 base; unmatched junction nucleotides: 2. The CDR3 runs to 14 residues. The CDR3 DNA reads TGTGCCAGCAGCTTGGGCGGGGGCCAAGAGACCCAGTACTTC. This sequence encodes CASSLGGGQETQYF.

CDR3 DNA sequence: TGTGCCAGCAGTTATACAGGGGACTCTGGAAACACCATATATTTT. This encodes CASSYTGDSGNTIYF. The chain joins TRBV6-5 to TRBJ1-3; TRBD1 agrees at 7 bases. This CDR3 region has 15 residues. J gave up 0 bases and V 3 bases, and 2 bases lay outside the gene matches. Germline CDR1 is MNHEY and CDR2 is SVGAGI.

The chain recombines TRBV11-2 with TRBJ2-7; D is undetermined. Germline CDR1 is SGHAT and CDR2 is FQNNGV. V was shortened by 2 bases and J by 1 base, with 12 bases between the two germline ends. The CDR3 length is 15 residues. The CDR3, as DNA: TGTGCCAGCAGCTTATCCAGCCACAGTTCCTACGAGCAGTACTTC. This translates into CASSLSSHSSYEQYF.

This clone turned up a few times. The chain combines TRBV3-1 (or the pseudogene TRBV3-2) with TRBJ1-2; tentatively, D is TRBD1 (6 bases). The germline V gene has CDR1 LGHDT and CDR2 YNNKEL (reference sequence). The CDR3 has 14 amino acids. The V gene lost 3 bases and the J gene lost 3 bases, with 11 bases spanning the gap. The CDR3 nucleotides are TGTGCCAGCAGCCACAGGCCAGGGGACTATGGCTACACCTTC. Its protein product is CASSHRPGDYGYTF.